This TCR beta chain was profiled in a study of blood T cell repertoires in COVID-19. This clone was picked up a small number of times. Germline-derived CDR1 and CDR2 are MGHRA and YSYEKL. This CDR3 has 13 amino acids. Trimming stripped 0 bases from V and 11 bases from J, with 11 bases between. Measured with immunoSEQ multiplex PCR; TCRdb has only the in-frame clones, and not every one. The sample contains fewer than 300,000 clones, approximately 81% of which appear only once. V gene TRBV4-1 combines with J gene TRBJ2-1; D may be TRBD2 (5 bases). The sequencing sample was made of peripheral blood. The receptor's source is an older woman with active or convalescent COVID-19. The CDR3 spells CASSQDRGIQQFF. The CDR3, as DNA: TGCGCCAGCAGCCAAGATAGAGGGATACAGCAGTTCTTC.